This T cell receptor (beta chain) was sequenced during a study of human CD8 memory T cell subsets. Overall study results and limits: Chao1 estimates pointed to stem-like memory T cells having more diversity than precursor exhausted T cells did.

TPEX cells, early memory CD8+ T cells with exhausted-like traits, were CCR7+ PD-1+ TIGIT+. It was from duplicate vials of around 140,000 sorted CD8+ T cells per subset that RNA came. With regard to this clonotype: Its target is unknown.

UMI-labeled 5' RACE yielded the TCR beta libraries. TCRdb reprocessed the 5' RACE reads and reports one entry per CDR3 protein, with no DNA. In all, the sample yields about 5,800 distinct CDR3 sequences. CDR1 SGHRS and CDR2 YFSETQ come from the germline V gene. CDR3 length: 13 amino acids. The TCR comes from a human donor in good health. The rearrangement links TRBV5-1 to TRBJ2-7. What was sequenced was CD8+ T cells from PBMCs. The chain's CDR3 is CASSPTESYEQYF.